The 23 T cell receptor beta chains below come from one sample, sequenced in a study of OX40 agonist ivuxolimab in advanced cancers. The data were produced by immunoSEQ multiplex PCR, yet TCRdb's version contains in-frame clones alone and is incomplete. The top ten hold 15% to 20% of the sample, which has 57,000 or so clones, over 85% seen once. The sample here was CD4+ or CD8+ T cells sorted from blood, taken in a trial of the OX40 agonist ivuxolimab. Receptors originate from an adult with an advanced solid tumor such as melanoma, head and neck, liver or kidney cancer.

This clone showed up just once. This sequence joins TRBV27 and TRBJ2-3; D not certain. CDR3 length equals 13 residues. Trimming removed 2 bases at V and 2 bases at J, with 5 bases between. The germline V gene has CDR1 MNHEY and CDR2 SMNVEV (reference sequence). This CDR3 reads CASSLDTTDTQYF. CDR3 DNA: TGTGCCAGCAGTTTAGACACCACAGATACGCAGTATTTT.

The chain combines TRBV7-9 with TRBJ1-1; no clear D. Germline values: CDR1 SEHNR, CDR2 FQNEAQ (reference sequence). V gave up 0 bases and J gave up 4 bases, with 15 bases separating them. This CDR3 is 16 amino acids long. The CDR3 is CASSLALGVRGTEAFF. CDR3 in DNA: TGTGCCAGCAGCTTAGCGCTCGGAGTCAGAGGCACTGAAGCTTTCTTT.

The gene calls are TRBV13 and TRBJ2-2; 13 bases are a match to TRBD2. Looked up from germline, CDR1 is PRHDT and CDR2 is FYEKMQ (reference sequence). This CDR3 has 19 amino acids. The V segment lost 5 bases and the J segment 7 bases; nucleotides outside the gene matches: 16. The chain's CDR3 is CASSHGGLGLAGEVGELFF. CDR3 nucleotides: TGTGCCAGCAGCCATGGTGGTTTAGGACTAGCGGGAGAAGTCGGGGAGCTGTTTTTT.

The chain has TRBV9 and TRBJ2-3; D unclear. V was trimmed by 4 bases and J by 5 bases, leaving 20 bases between them. Germline V CDR1 and CDR2: SGDLS, YYNGEE. This CDR3 has 16 amino acids. The CDR3 DNA sequence: TGTGCCAGCAGCCCCGAACCGGCACCTCGTTTAGATACGCAGTATTTT. It specifies CASSPEPAPRLDTQYF.

The V call is TRBV4-3, the J call TRBJ2-3; D unresolved. The CDR3 is 15 amino acids. Between the trimmed V and J ends, which lost 0 bases and 6 bases, there was a span of 13 bases. Germline V gene sequence: CDR1 LGHNA, CDR2 YSLEER. CDR3 nucleotide sequence: TGCGCCAGCAGCCAAGAGACCCTAATAGGGGATACGCAGTATTTT. This gives the protein CASSQETLIGDTQYF.

This sequence joins TRBV14 and TRBJ1-1; D might be TRBD1 (6 bases). The germline V gene encodes CDR1 SGHDN and CDR2 FVKESK. The CDR3 is 15 residues long. The V gene lost 0 bases and the J gene lost 0 bases, with 8 bases spanning the gap. CDR3 residues: CASSQDTGLNTEAFF. Here the CDR3 DNA reads TGTGCCAGCAGCCAAGATACAGGGCTGAACACTGAAGCTTTCTTT.

The chain recombines TRBV5-6 with TRBJ2-3; TRBD2 matches 7 bases. The CDR3 has 15 amino acids. V shed 3 bases, J shed 5 bases, and the junction held 9 bases outside the gene matches. Germline-derived CDR1 and CDR2 are SGHDT and YYEEEE. This chain's CDR3 is CASSYPAGLVDTQYF. CDR3 nucleotide sequence: TGTGCCAGCAGCTATCCAGCGGGGCTGGTAGATACGCAGTATTTT. The full variable domain, completed using reference TRBV5-6 and TRBJ2-3, is DAGVTQSPTHLIKTRGQQVTLRCSPKSGHDTVSWYQQALGQGPQFIFQYYEEEERQRGNFPDRFSGHQFPNYSSELNVNALLLGDSALYLCASSYPAGLVDTQYFGPGTRLTVL.

This clone was seen only a few times. Other DNA sequences in the same sample also yield this CDR3. V is TRBV7-9 and J is TRBJ2-7, with unresolved D. The length of the CDR3 is 12 residues. V was shortened by 5 bases and J by 0 bases, with 5 bases between the two germline ends. Per the germline V gene, CDR1 is SEHNR and CDR2 is FQNEAQ (reference sequence). The CDR3 sequence is CASSPGSYEQYF. CDR3 DNA sequence: TGTGCCAGCAGCCCAGGCTCCTACGAGCAGTACTTC. The complete variable domain, with remaining parts taken from reference TRBV7-9 and TRBJ2-7, reads DTGVSQNPRHKITKRGQNVTFRCDPISEHNRLYWYRQTLGQGPEFLTYFQNEAQLEKSRLLSDRFSAERPKGSFSTLEIQRTEQGDSAMYLCASSPGSYEQYFGPGTRLTVT.

This chain uses TRBV27 with TRBJ1-6, with no clear D. With 3 bases removed from V and 2 bases from J, the gap between germline ends came to 8 bases. The CDR3 runs 15 residues. Germline-derived CDR1 and CDR2 are MNHEY and SMNVEV (reference sequence). CDR3: CASSFSKAYNSPLHF. CDR3 DNA sequence: TGTGCCAGCAGTTTTAGCAAGGCCTATAATTCACCCCTCCACTTT.

The rearrangement joins TRBV7-9 to TRBJ2-3; 8 bases match TRBD1. The germline CDR1 and CDR2 sequences are SEHNR and FQNEAQ (reference sequence). This CDR3 spans 15 amino acids. V was pared by 5 bases and J by 2 bases, with 6 bases of the junction left unmatched. As DNA, the CDR3 is TGTGCCAGCAGCCCGCCGGGACAGGTCACAGATACGCAGTATTTT. Its protein product is CASSPPGQVTDTQYF.

This sequence joins TRBV2 and TRBJ2-1, with 14 bases aligning to TRBD2. Germline CDR1 is SNHLY and CDR2 is FYNNEI. The ends lost 0 bases at V and 10 bases at J; junction bases unmatched: 2. The CDR3 has 15 amino acids. CDR3 protein: CASSEAGLAGAEQFF. The CDR3 DNA follows: TGTGCCAGCAGTGAAGCGGGACTAGCGGGAGCCGAGCAGTTCTTC.

The chain uses TRBV5-1 and TRBJ2-3; unclear D gene. From germline, CDR1 is SGHRS and CDR2 YFSETQ. This CDR3 comprises 15 residues. V gave up 0 bases and J gave up 0 bases, with 8 bases separating them. CDR3: CASSLGETSTDTQYF. The CDR3, as DNA: TGCGCCAGCAGCTTGGGAGAAACTAGCACAGATACGCAGTATTTT.

This chain joins TRBV30 and TRBJ2-7; 7 positions agree with TRBD2. This CDR3 spans 9 amino acids. Germline values: CDR1 GTSNPN, CDR2 SVGIG (reference sequence). CDR3 nucleotide sequence: TGTGCACGGCGTGAGCGGGAAAGCGTC. Translated, it gives CARRERESV.

This chain joins TRBV6-5 and TRBJ1-4; a weak D match, TRBD1 (5 bases). This CDR3 region has 14 residues. CDR1 and CDR2 (germline): MNHEY, SVGAGI. Trimming shortened V by 6 bases and J by 1 base, and 9 bases separated the two germline ends. The CDR3 DNA reads TGTGCCAGCAGCTCCGGGGGAACTAATGAAAAACTGTTTTTT. The encoded protein is CASSSGGTNEKLFF.

This clone appeared a single time. The chain combines TRBV6-6 with TRBJ2-3, with TRBD2 matching 9 bases. Germline CDR1 is MNHNY and CDR2 is SVGAGI (reference sequence). The CDR3 is made up of 14 amino acids. The ends lost 7 bases at V and 4 bases at J; junction bases unmatched: 6. In DNA form, the CDR3 reads TGTGCCAGCACCCTAGCGGGAACCCCAGATACGCAGTATTTT. Its protein is CASTLAGTPDTQYF.

This chain links TRBV28 with TRBJ2-3; D not certain. Germline V CDR1 and CDR2: MDHEN, SYDVKM. V was shortened by 3 bases and J by 4 bases, with 5 bases between the two germline ends. The CDR3 length is 12 residues. The CDR3 region is CASSFEADTQYF. In nucleotides, the CDR3 is TGTGCCAGCAGTTTTGAGGCAGATACGCAGTATTTT.

The V gene is TRBV11-2, the J gene TRBJ2-7; D unresolved. Germline-derived CDR1 and CDR2 are SGHAT and FQNNGV. V lost 3 bases and J 4 bases, leaving 10 bases between the germline ends. The CDR3 has 13 amino acids. CDR3 loop: CASSLVGPYEQYF. The CDR3 DNA follows: TGTGCCAGCAGCTTGGTCGGGCCTTACGAGCAGTACTTC.

The rearrangement links TRBV19 to TRBJ2-6; TRBD1 agrees at 7 bases. This CDR3 contains 17 residues. The germline V gene encodes CDR1 LNHDA and CDR2 SQIVND (reference sequence). V shed 1 base, J shed 0 bases, and the junction held 3 bases outside the gene matches. This chain's CDR3 is CASSIGQGYSGANVLTF. The CDR3 nucleotides are TGTGCCAGTAGTATAGGACAGGGCTACTCTGGGGCCAACGTCCTGACTTTC.

V is TRBV6-5 and J is TRBJ2-7; TRBD2 is a possible D gene (6 bases). This CDR3 is built from 14 residues. V was pared by 6 bases and J by 6 bases, with 18 bases between. Germline V lookup: CDR1 MNHEY, CDR2 SVGAGI. In nucleotides, the CDR3 is TGTGCCAGCAGCCCAGCTTCGGGAGCCCTCGAGCAGTACTTC. It translates to CASSPASGALEQYF.

The chain couples TRBV14 to TRBJ2-7; the match to TRBD2 covers 11 bases. Germline CDR1 and CDR2: SGHDN and FVKESK. The J segment lost 5 bases and the V segment lost 6 bases, leaving 3 bases of the junction unmatched. This CDR3 has 13 amino acids. The CDR3 is CASRTSGSDEQYF. The DNA of the CDR3 is TGTGCCAGCAGAACTAGCGGGAGTGACGAGCAGTACTTC.

V gene TRBV25-1 combines with J gene TRBJ1-5; D is perhaps TRBD1 (6 bases). This CDR3 contains 14 residues. CDR1 is MGHDK, CDR2 SYGVNS, per germline. Trimming pared 1 base from V and 6 bases from J, leaving 10 bases between. The CDR3 is CASSEWTAGQPQHF. Here the CDR3 DNA reads TGTGCCAGCAGTGAATGGACAGCCGGTCAGCCCCAGCATTTT.

This chain joins TRBV4-1 and TRBJ2-7, with 9 bases lining up with TRBD2. Germline V gene data show CDR1 as MGHRA and CDR2 as YSYEKL. Germline trimming cut 1 base from V and 2 bases from J; bases unmatched to any gene: 6. The CDR3 consists of 16 residues. The CDR3 coding sequence is TGCGCCAGCAGCCAAGTGTGGATAGCGGGGGCCTACGAGCAGTACTTC. Translating it yields CASSQVWIAGAYEQYF.

The count of this clone is one. J is TRBJ2-1 and V is TRBV27, with 13 positions matching TRBD2. J gave up 7 bases and V 2 bases, and 8 bases lay outside the gene matches. The CDR3 length is 17 residues. Germline V lookup: CDR1 MNHEY, CDR2 SMNVEV (reference sequence). CDR3 sequence (DNA): TGTGCCAGCAGTTTAGCACTAGCGGGAGGGCCCTCGAATGAGCAGTTCTTC. The encoded protein is CASSLALAGGPSNEQFF.